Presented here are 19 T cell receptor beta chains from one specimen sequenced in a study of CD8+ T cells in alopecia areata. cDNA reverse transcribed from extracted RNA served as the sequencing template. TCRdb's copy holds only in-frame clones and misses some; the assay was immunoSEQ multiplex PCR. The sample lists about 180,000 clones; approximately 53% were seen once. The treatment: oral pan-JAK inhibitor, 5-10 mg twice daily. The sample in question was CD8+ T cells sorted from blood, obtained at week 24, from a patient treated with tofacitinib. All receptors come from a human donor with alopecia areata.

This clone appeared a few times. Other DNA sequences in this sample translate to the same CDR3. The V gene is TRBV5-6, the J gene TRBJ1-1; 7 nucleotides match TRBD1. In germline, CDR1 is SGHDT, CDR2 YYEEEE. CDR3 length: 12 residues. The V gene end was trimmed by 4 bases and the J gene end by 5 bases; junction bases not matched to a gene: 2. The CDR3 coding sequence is TGTGCCAGCAGCCCAGGGGGGACTGAAGCTTTCTTT. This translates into CASSPGGTEAFF.

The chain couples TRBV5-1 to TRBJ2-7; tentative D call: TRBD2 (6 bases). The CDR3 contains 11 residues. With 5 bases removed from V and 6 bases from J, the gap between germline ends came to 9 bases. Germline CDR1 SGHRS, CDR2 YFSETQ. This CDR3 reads CASRWGLEQYF. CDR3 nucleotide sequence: TGCGCCAGCAGATGGGGACTCGAGCAGTACTTC.

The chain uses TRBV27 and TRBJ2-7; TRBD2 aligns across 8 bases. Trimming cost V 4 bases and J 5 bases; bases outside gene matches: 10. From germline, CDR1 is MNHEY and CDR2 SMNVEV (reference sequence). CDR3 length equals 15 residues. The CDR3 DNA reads TGTGCCAGCAGTTCCCTCGGGACTAGGAACAACGAGCAGTACTTC. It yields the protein CASSSLGTRNNEQYF.

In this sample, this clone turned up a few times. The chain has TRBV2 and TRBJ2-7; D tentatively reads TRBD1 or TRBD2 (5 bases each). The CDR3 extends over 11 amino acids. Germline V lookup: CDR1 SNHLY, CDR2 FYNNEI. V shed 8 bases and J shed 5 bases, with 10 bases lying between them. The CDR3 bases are TGTGCCAGCTCCGGGGACGACGAGCAGTACTTC. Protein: CASSGDDEQYF.

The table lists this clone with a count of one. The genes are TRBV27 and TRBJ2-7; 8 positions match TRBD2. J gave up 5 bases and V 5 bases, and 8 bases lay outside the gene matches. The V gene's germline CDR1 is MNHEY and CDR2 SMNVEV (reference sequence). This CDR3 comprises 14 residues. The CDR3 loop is CASSGSSGAHEQYF. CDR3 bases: TGTGCCAGCAGTGGTAGTAGCGGGGCCCACGAGCAGTACTTC.

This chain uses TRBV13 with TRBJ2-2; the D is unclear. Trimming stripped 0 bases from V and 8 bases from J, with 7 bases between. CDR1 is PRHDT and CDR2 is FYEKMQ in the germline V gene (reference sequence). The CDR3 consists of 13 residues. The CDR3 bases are TGTGCCAGCAGCTTAGGCACGGCGGGGGAGCTGTTTTTT. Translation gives CASSLGTAGELFF.

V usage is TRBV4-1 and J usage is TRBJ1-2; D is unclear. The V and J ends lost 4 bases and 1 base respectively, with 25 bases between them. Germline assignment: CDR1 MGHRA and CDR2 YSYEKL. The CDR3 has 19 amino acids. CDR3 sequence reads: CASSPAAEDSATLNYGYTF. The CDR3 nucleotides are TGCGCCAGCAGCCCGGCAGCTGAGGATTCCGCGACGCTTAACTATGGCTACACCTTC.

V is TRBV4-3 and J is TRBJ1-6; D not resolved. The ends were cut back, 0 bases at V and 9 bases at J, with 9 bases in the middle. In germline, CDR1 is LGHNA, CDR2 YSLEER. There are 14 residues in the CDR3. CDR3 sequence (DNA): TGCGCCAGCAGCCAAGACGATAAGCGTTCACCCCTCCACTTT. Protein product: CASSQDDKRSPLHF.

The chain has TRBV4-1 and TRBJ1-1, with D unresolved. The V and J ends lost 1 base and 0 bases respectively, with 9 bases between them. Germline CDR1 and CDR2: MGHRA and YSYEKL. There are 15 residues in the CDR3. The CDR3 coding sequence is TGCGCCAGCAGCCAAGCGGAGAACATGAACACTGAAGCTTTCTTT. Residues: CASSQAENMNTEAFF.

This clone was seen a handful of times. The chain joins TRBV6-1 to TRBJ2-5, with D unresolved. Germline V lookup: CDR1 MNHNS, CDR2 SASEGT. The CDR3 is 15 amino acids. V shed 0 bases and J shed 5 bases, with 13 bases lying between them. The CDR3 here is CASSEAPGRAETQYF. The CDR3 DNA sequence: TGTGCCAGCAGTGAAGCCCCGGGTAGGGCTGAGACCCAGTACTTC.

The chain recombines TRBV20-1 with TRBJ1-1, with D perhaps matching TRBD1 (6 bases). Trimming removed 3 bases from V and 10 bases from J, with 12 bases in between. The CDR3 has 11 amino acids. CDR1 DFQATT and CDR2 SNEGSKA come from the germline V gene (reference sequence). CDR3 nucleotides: TGCAGTGCTAGGGTTCAAGGGGGAGCTTTCTTT. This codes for CSARVQGGAFF.

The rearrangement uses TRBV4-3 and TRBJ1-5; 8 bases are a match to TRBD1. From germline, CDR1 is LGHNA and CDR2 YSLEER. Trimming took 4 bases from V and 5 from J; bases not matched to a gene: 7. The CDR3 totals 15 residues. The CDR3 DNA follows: TGCGCCAGCAGCCCAGACAGGGGAGGGGATCAGCCCCAGCATTTT. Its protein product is CASSPDRGGDQPQHF.

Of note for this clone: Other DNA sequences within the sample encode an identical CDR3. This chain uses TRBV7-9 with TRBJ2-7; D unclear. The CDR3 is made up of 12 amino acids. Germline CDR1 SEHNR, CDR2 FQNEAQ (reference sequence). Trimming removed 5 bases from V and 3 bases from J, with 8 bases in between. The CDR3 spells CASSGSSYEQYF. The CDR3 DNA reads TGTGCCAGCAGCGGAAGTAGCTACGAGCAGTACTTC. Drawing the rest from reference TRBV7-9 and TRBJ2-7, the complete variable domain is DTGVSQNPRHKITKRGQNVTFRCDPISEHNRLYWYRQTLGQGPEFLTYFQNEAQLEKSRLLSDRFSAERPKGSFSTLEIQRTEQGDSAMYLCASSGSSYEQYFGPGTRLTVT.

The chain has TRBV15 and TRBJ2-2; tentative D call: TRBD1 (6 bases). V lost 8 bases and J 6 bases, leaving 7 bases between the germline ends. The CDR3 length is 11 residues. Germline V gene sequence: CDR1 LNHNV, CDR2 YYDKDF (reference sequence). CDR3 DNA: TGTGCCACCGGGGGCCCCGGGGAGCTGTTTTTT. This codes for CATGGPGELFF.

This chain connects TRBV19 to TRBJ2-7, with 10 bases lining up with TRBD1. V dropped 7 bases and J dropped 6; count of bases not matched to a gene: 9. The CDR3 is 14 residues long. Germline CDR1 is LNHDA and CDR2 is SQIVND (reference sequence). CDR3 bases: TGTGCCAGTAAGCTCGGGACAGGGGATGGCGAGCAGTACTTC. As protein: CASKLGTGDGEQYF.

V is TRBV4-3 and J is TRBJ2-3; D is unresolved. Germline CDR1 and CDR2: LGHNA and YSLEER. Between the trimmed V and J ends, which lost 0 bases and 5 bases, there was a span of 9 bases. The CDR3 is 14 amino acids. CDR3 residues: CASSQDLVGDTQYF. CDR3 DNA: TGCGCCAGCAGCCAAGATCTTGTGGGAGATACGCAGTATTTT.

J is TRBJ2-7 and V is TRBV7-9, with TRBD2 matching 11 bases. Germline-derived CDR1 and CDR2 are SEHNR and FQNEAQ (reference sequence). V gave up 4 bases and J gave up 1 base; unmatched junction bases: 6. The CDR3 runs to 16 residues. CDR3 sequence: CASSSQTSGESYEQYF. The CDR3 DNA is TGTGCCAGCAGCTCCCAGACTAGCGGGGAGTCCTACGAGCAGTACTTC.

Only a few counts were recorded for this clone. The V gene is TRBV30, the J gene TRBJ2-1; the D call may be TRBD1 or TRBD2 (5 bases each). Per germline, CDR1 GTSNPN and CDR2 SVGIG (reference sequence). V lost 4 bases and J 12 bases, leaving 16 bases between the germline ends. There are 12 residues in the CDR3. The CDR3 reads CAWTLFSGTQFF. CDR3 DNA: TGTGCCTGGACCCTTTTTAGTGGGACGCAGTTCTTC. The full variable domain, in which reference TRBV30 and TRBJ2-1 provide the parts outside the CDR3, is SQTIHQWPATLVQPVGSPLSLECTVEGTSNPNLYWYRQAAGRGLQLLFYSVGIGQISSEVPQNLSASRPQDRQFILSSKKLLLSDSGFYLCAWTLFSGTQFFGPGTRLTVL.

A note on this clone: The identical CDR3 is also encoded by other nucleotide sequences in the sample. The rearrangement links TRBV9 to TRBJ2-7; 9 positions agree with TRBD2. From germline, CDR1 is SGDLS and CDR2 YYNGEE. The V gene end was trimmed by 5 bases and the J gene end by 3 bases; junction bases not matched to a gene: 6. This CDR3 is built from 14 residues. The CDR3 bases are TGTGCCAGCAGTGTGGGACTAGCAGGCTACGAGCAGTACTTC. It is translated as CASSVGLAGYEQYF.